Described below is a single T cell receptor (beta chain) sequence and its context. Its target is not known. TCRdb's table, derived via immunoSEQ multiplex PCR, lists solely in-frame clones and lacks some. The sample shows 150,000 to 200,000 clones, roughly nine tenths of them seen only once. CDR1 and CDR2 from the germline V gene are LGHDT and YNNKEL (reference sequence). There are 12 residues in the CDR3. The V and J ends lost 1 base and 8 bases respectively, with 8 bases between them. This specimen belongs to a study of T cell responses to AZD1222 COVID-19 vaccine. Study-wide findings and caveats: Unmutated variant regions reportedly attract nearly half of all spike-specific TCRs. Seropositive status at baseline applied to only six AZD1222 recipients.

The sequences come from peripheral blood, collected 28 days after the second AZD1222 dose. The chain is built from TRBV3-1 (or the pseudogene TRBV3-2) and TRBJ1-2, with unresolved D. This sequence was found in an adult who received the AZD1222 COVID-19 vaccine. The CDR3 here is CASSQASAGYTF. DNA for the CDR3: TGTGCCAGCAGCCAAGCGTCGGCCGGCTACACCTTC.